Listed below are T cell receptor beta chains from one sample, sequenced in a study of CD8 T cells in ankylosing spondylitis. TCRdb re-called the 5' RACE reads with MiXCR, one entry per CDR3 protein. This table has under 200,000 distinct CDR3 sequences, roughly 10% appearing once. The sequenced material came from blood, either unsorted or a sorted T cell fraction (not recorded which). All receptors come from a female donor with ankylosing spondylitis or in good health (not recorded which). The CDR3 runs from the conserved cysteine through the conserved F or W. The order of the fields is D gene, J gene, clone size, V gene, CDR3 protein, CDR3 DNA. D genes are given only for firm matches. The size entry is marked missing in some rows and otherwise reads once, few, many or a size class.

NA | TRBJ2-5 | NA | TRBV9 | CASSDNQETQYF | TGTGCCAGCAGTGACAACCAAGAGACCCAGTACTTC
NA | TRBJ2-3 | NA | TRBV10-3 | CAISELEDRPDDTQYF | TGTGCCATCAGTGAGTTAGAAGATCGTCCCGACGATACGCAGTATTTT
TRBD2 | TRBJ2-1 | few | TRBV7-2 | CASSLPGTQREHNEQFF | TGTGCCAGCAGCCTACCCGGGACCCAGCGGGAACACAATGAGCAGTTCTTC
NA | TRBJ2-7 | few | TRBV24-1 | CATSDEAPYGQYF | TGTGCCACCAGTGATGAGGCTCCGTACGGGCAGTACTTC
NA | TRBJ2-3 | many | TRBV15 | CATSRDLVIYTTDTQYF | TGTGCCACCAGCAGAGATCTGGTGATCTACACCACAGATACGCAGTATTTT
TRBD1 | TRBJ2-2 | few | TRBV4-3 | CASSNDRAGELFF | TGCGCCAGCAGCAACGACAGGGCCGGGGAGCTGTTTTTT
NA | TRBJ1-1 | NA | TRBV29-1 | CSVEVGFNTEAFF | TGCAGCGTTGAAGTTGGTTTTAACACTGAAGCTTTCTTT
NA | TRBJ2-2 | many | TRBV10-3 | CAIRGGLGFTGELFF | TGTGCCATCAGGGGCGGCTTGGGCTTCACCGGGGAGCTGTTTTTT
NA | TRBJ2-1 | few | TRBV9 | CASSRIRGGAGVNEQFF | TGTGCCAGCTCGCGGATCCGAGGAGGGGCAGGGGTCAATGAGCAGTTCTTC
TRBD2 | TRBJ2-1 | NA | TRBV7-9 | CASTYRGLAGYNEQFF | TGTGCCAGCACCTACCGGGGGCTAGCGGGATACAATGAGCAGTTCTTC
NA | TRBJ2-1 | NA | TRBV28 | CASSLVNSRDDNEQFF | TGTGCCAGCAGTTTGGTAAACTCCCGGGACGACAATGAGCAGTTCTTC
TRBD2 | TRBJ2-1 | NA | TRBV27 | CASKNSGTSTYNEQFF | TGTGCCAGCAAAAATAGCGGGACGAGCACCTACAATGAGCAGTTCTTC
NA | TRBJ1-1 | NA | TRBV6-2/TRBV6-3 | CASIRRGWNTEAFF | TGTGCCAGCATCCGGAGGGGGTGGAACACTGAAGCTTTCTTT
NA | TRBJ2-5 | many | TRBV6-6 | CASNYGGRETQYF | TGTGCCAGCAACTATGGAGGTCGGGAGACCCAGTACTTC
NA | TRBJ1-5 | NA | TRBV7-2 | CASSLGPSNQPQHF | TGTGCCAGCAGCCTTGGACCTAGCAATCAGCCCCAGCATTTT
TRBD2 | TRBJ2-3 | NA | TRBV5-1 | CASSSASGIHSTDTQYF | TGCGCCAGCAGCTCAGCAAGCGGGATCCATAGCACAGATACGCAGTATTTT
NA | TRBJ2-1 | NA | TRBV30 | CAWSPGLSSYNEQFF | TGTGCCTGGAGTCCGGGATTGAGCTCCTACAATGAGCAGTTCTTC
NA | TRBJ2-3 | NA | TRBV7-2 | CASSPVVSSTDTQYF | TGTGCCAGCAGCCCGGTGGTTTCCAGCACAGATACGCAGTATTTT
NA | TRBJ1-1 | many | TRBV20-1 | CSAPSGGGTEAFF | TGCAGTGCCCCGAGTGGGGGAGGCACTGAAGCTTTCTTT
NA | TRBJ2-1 | NA | TRBV4-2 | CASSQPGTAGANEQFF | TGTGCCAGCAGCCAGCCGGGGACTGCGGGGGCCAATGAGCAGTTCTTC
NA | TRBJ1-3 | NA | TRBV29-1 | CSVEDQVDAAGNTIYF | TGCAGCGTTGAAGATCAGGTTGACGCCGCTGGAAACACCATATATTTT
NA | TRBJ2-5 | many | TRBV12-3/TRBV12-4 | CASSLGGLKETQYF | TGTGCCAGCAGTTTAGGGGGGCTGAAAGAGACCCAGTACTTC
NA | TRBJ2-7 | NA | TRBV3-1 | CASSQEEGTAYEQYF | TGTGCCAGCAGCCAAGAAGAGGGCACAGCCTACGAGCAGTACTTC
NA | TRBJ2-3 | few | TRBV9 | CASSVEGASTDTQYF | TGTGCCAGCAGCGTAGAGGGTGCTAGCACAGATACGCAGTATTTT
NA | TRBJ2-1 | many | TRBV7-9 | CASSKNGEQFF | TGTGCCAGCAGCAAAAACGGTGAGCAGTTCTTC
TRBD2 | TRBJ2-3 | NA | TRBV12-3/TRBV12-4 | CASSFSLAGVAGHSTDTQYF | TGTGCCAGCAGTTTTAGTCTCGCGGGAGTAGCGGGGCACAGCACAGATACGCAGTATTTT
NA | TRBJ1-1 | few | TRBV15 | CATSSHRDQRTEAFF | TGTGCCACCAGCTCCCACAGGGATCAAAGGACTGAAGCTTTCTTT
TRBD1 | TRBJ2-1 | many | TRBV15 | CATGTGIPNEQFF | TGTGCCACCGGGACAGGAATTCCCAATGAGCAGTTCTTC
NA | TRBJ1-4 | NA | TRBV9 | CASSSQTGYNEKLFF | TGTGCCAGCAGCTCCCAAACAGGTTATAATGAAAAACTGTTTTTT
TRBD1 | TRBJ2-7 | NA | TRBV27 | CASSPTFLTGVYEQYF | TGTGCCAGCAGCCCAACTTTTTTGACAGGGGTCTACGAGCAGTACTTC
TRBD1 | TRBJ1-2 | many | TRBV9 | CASSAGQVGGYTF | TGTGCCAGCAGCGCCGGACAGGTCGGGGGCTACACCTTC
NA | TRBJ1-4 | few | TRBV20-1 | CSAPKGAGLDEKLFF | TGCAGTGCGCCGAAAGGAGCGGGGTTAGATGAAAAACTGTTTTTT
NA | TRBJ2-3 | few | TRBV4-1 | CASSPYGGDTQYF | TGCGCCAGCAGCCCTTATGGGGGGGATACGCAGTATTTT
TRBD1 | TRBJ2-5 | few | TRBV14 | CASSRTGSETQYF | TGTGCCAGCAGCCGGACAGGGTCGGAGACCCAGTACTTC
NA | TRBJ1-1 | many | TRBV30 | CAWRRGNTEAFF | TGTGCCTGGAGGAGGGGGAACACTGAAGCTTTCTTT
TRBD2 | TRBJ2-3 | few | TRBV25-1 | CASSEGLAGPSDTQYF | TGTGCCAGCAGTGAAGGACTAGCGGGACCATCAGATACGCAGTATTTT
NA | TRBJ2-2 | few | TRBV27 | CASSLAGAYTGELFF | TGTGCCAGCAGTCTGGCAGGGGCGTACACCGGGGAGCTGTTTTTT
NA | TRBJ1-5 | few | TRBV7-8 | CASSSPTKEGANQPQHF | TGTGCCAGCAGCTCCCCCACCAAGGAAGGGGCCAATCAGCCCCAGCATTTT
NA | TRBJ2-1 | few | TRBV20-1 | CSARRAVRDNEQFF | TGCAGTGCTAGACGGGCGGTCCGCGACAATGAGCAGTTCTTC
TRBD1 | TRBJ2-1 | NA | TRBV7-6 | CASSLRGQGLDGEQFF | TGTGCCAGCAGCTTAAGGGGACAGGGTTTGGATGGGGAGCAGTTCTTC
NA | TRBJ2-1 | many | TRBV4-3 | CASSQDGPRVSSYNEQFF | TGCGCCAGCAGCCAAGATGGTCCGCGCGTTAGCTCCTACAATGAGCAGTTCTTC
TRBD2 | TRBJ2-7 | NA | TRBV20-1 | CSAAGGYEQYF | TGCAGTGCAGCGGGAGGCTACGAGCAGTACTTC
NA | TRBJ1-3 | few | TRBV7-9 | CASSPSGFSGNTIYF | TGTGCCAGCAGCCCTTCGGGGTTCTCTGGAAACACCATATATTTT
TRBD2 | TRBJ2-1 | few | TRBV4-1 | CASSQGLAQTYNEQFF | TGCGCCAGCAGCCAAGGACTAGCGCAGACCTACAATGAGCAGTTCTTC
NA | TRBJ1-4 | few | TRBV9 | CASSVTGSNEKLFF | TGTGCCAGCAGCGTCACAGGGTCTAATGAAAAACTGTTTTTT
NA | TRBJ1-1 | few | TRBV10-3 | CAITSGLNTEAFF | TGTGCCATCACCAGCGGACTGAACACTGAAGCTTTCTTT
TRBD1 | TRBJ1-2 | NA | TRBV20-1 | CSARDSLDRDYGYTF | TGCAGTGCTAGAGATTCATTGGACAGGGACTATGGCTACACCTTC
TRBD2 | TRBJ2-1 | NA | TRBV12-3/TRBV12-4 | CASSTLRERNNEQFF | TGTGCCAGCAGTACCCTGCGGGAGCGCAACAATGAGCAGTTCTTC
NA | TRBJ2-7 | NA | TRBV19 | CASSLVLGSYEQYF | TGTGCCAGTAGTCTGGTTTTGGGTTCCTACGAGCAGTACTTC
NA | TRBJ2-7 | many | TRBV6-2/TRBV6-3 | CASSYPGPTTYEQYF | TGTGCCAGCAGTTACCCGGGCCCGACTACATACGAGCAGTACTTC
TRBD2 | TRBJ2-1 | many | TRBV3-1 | CASSQRRSGTSGSYNEQFF | TGTGCCAGCAGCCAAAGGCGTTCGGGGACTAGCGGGTCCTACAATGAGCAGTTCTTC